This TCR beta chain appears in the sequencing data of a study of T cell responses to AZD1222 COVID-19 vaccine. Study-wide results and limits: Mostly white British, mostly female donors; authors suggested clonal diversity may be underestimated. Repertoires were obtained solely post-peak T cell response. Following two doses of AZD1222, Spike-specific TCR breadth and depth rose. Unmutated variant regions reportedly attract nearly half of all spike-specific TCRs.

With regard to this clone: The antigen is not known.

Profiling relied on immunoSEQ multiplex PCR, and the TCRdb table lists in-frame clones only, not all of them. This repertoire shows about 190,000 clones, approximately 90% found once; its top ten account for roughly 0.99%. V was pared by 0 bases and J by 3 bases, with 9 bases between. This CDR3 spans 14 amino acids. CDR1 and CDR2 from the germline V gene are MNHEY and SMNVEV (reference sequence). The source was peripheral blood, collected on day 0 of AZD1222 vaccination. This TCR was recovered from an adult in good health. The chain uses TRBV27 and TRBJ2-7; tentative D call: TRBD1 (6 bases). The CDR3 bases are TGTGCCAGCAGTTTATCAACAGGGAACTACGAGCAGTACTTC. Its protein product is CASSLSTGNYEQYF.